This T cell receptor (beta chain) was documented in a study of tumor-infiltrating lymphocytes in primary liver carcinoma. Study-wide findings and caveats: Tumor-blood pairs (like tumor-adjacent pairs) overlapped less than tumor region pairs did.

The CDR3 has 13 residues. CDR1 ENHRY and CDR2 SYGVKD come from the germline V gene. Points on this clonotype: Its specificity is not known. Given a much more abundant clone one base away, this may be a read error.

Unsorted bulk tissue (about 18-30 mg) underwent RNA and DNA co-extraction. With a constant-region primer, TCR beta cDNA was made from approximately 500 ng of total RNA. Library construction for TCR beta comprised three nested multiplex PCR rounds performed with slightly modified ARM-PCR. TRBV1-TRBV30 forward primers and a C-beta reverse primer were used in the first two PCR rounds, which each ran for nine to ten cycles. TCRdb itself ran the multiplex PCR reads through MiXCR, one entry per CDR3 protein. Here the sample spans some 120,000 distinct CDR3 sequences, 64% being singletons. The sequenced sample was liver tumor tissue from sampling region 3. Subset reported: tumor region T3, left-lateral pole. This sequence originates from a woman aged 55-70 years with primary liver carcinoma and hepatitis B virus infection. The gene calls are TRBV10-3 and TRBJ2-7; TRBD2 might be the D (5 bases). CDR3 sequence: CAISVKADYEQCF. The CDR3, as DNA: TGTGCCATCAGTGTAAAAGCAGACTACGAGCAGTGCTTC.